One and the same sample provided the 6 T cell receptor beta chains below, sequenced in a study of blood T cell repertoires in COVID-19. TCRdb keeps only in-frame clones here, not all; method: immunoSEQ multiplex PCR. The sample has under 170,000 clones, approximately 86% seen once. Source material: peripheral blood. These TCRs come from a woman aged 55 to 70 with active or convalescent COVID-19.

Turning to this clone: Other DNA sequences within the sample encode an identical CDR3. The chain is built from TRBV5-1 and TRBJ1-2; unclear D gene. Germline CDR1 SGHRS, CDR2 YFSETQ. V was pared by 0 bases and J by 2 bases, with 5 bases between. The CDR3 loop spans 13 amino acids. The CDR3 nucleotides read TGCGCCAGCAGCTTGGGTGAGAACTATGGCTACACCTTC. This sequence encodes CASSLGENYGYTF.

This clone was seen a single time. The CDR3: CASSLGDRDYEQYF. CDR3 DNA: TGCGCCAGCAGCTTAGGTGACAGGGACTACGAGCAGTACTTC. The chain employs TRBV5-1 and TRBJ2-7; 7 bases are a match to TRBD1. The V gene's germline CDR1 is SGHRS and CDR2 YFSETQ. Trimming at V came to 2 bases and at J to 3 bases, leaving 5 bases not matched to a gene. The CDR3 runs 14 residues.

This sequence joins TRBV27 and TRBJ1-2, with 7 nucleotides matching TRBD1. Germline CDR1 is MNHEY and CDR2 is SMNVEV (reference sequence). The V and J ends lost 6 bases and 3 bases, in that order; junction bases with no gene match: 10. The CDR3 sequence is 15 residues long. The CDR3 protein is CASSHQDREYYGYTF. In DNA form, the CDR3 reads TGTGCCAGCAGCCATCAAGACAGGGAGTACTATGGCTACACCTTC.

This clone occurred once. V is TRBV18 and J is TRBJ2-1, with TRBD1 matching over 7 bases. The ends lost 3 bases at V and 3 bases at J; junction bases unmatched: 8. The CDR3 runs to 16 residues. Germline CDR1 is KGHSH and CDR2 is LQKENI. The DNA for the CDR3 is TGTGCCAGCTCACCGGGCCGGGACAGTGACTACAATGAGCAGTTCTTC. As protein: CASSPGRDSDYNEQFF.

The chain uses TRBV19 and TRBJ2-1; D gene unclear. The germline CDR1 and CDR2 sequences are LNHDA and SQIVND (reference sequence). V was cut by 6 bases and J by 10 bases, with 19 bases left in between. The CDR3 is made up of 14 amino acids. The CDR3 loop reads CASSATGLVQEQFF. CDR3 bases: TGTGCCAGTAGCGCGACTGGTTTGGTTCAGGAGCAGTTCTTC. The whole variable domain, filled in from reference TRBV19 and TRBJ2-1, reads DGGITQSPKYLFRKEGQNVTLSCEQNLNHDAMYWYRQDPGQGLRLIYYSQIVNDFQKGDIAEGYSVSREKKESFPLTVTSAQKNPTAFYLCASSATGLVQEQFFGPGTRLTVL.

The chain combines TRBV10-2 with TRBJ1-1; D is ambiguous. Trimming shortened V by 2 bases and J by 4 bases, and 11 bases separated the two germline ends. Germline CDR1 is WSHSY and CDR2 is SAAADI. This CDR3 region has 14 residues. The CDR3 bases are TGCGCCAGCAGTGAGGGGAGTTTGGTCACTGAAGCTTTCTTT. This translates into CASSEGSLVTEAFF.